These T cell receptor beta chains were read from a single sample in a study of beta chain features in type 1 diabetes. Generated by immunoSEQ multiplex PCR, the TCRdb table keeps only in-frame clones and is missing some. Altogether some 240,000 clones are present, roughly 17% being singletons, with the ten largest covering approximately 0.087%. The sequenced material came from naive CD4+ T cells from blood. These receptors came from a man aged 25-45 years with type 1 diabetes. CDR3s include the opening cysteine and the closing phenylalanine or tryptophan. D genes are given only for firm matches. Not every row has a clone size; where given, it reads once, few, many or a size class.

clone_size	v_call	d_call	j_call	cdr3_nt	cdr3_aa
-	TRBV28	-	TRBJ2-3	TGTGCCAGCAGTGGGGACCTGAGGGCAGATACGCAGTATTTT	CASSGDLRADTQYF
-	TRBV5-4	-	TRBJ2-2	TGTGCCAGCAGACCACAGGGTACTAGTCCCGGGGAGCTGTTTTTT	CASRPQGTSPGELFF
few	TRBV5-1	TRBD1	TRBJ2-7	TGCGCCAGCAGCTTGGACAGGGGACACCAAGGGCAGTACTTC	CASSLDRGHQGQYF
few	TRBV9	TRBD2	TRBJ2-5	TGTGCCAGCACCGGAGCGGGACTAGCGGGTGGAGAGACCCAGTACTTC	CASTGAGLAGGETQYF
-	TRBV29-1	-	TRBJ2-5	TGCAGTACGAGGGAAGGGCAAGAGACCCAGTACTTC	CSTREGQETQYF
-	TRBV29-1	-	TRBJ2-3	TGCAGCGTTTACAGGGTTTTCACAGATACGCAGTATTTT	CSVYRVFTDTQYF
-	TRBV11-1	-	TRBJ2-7	TGTGCCAGCACCCTAGGGGACTTCTACGAGCAGTACTTC	CASTLGDFYEQYF
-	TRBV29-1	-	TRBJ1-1	TGCAGCTCTTCTTTGACAGAGCGGGGGACTGAAGCTTTCTTT	CSSSLTERGTEAFF
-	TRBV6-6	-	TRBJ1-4	TGTGCCAGCAGGGGCAATGAAAAACTGTTTTTT	CASRGNEKLFF
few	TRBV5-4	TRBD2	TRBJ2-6	TGTGCCAGCAGCTCAGGAGCGGGAGTAGCTGGGGCCAACGTCCTGACTTTC	CASSSGAGVAGANVLTF
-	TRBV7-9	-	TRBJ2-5	TGTGCCAGCAGCACGACAGCCCAAGAGACCCAGTACTTC	CASSTTAQETQYF
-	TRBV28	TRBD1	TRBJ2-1	TGTGCCAGCGTCAAAGGGGGCAGCTACAATGAGCAGTTCTTC	CASVKGGSYNEQFF
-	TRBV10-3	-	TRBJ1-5	TGTGCCATCAGTGAGGTCTTACAACAGCCCCAGCATTTT	CAISEVLQQPQHF
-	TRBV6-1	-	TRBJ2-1	TGTGCCAGCAGTGATGCCTACAATGAGCAGTTCTTC	CASSDAYNEQFF
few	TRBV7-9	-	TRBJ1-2	TGTGCCAGCAGCCAAGATGGCTACACCTTC	CASSQDGYTF
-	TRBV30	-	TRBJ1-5	TGTGCCTGGAGTGTACAAGGAGGGGGCAATCAGCCCCAGCATTTT	CAWSVQGGGNQPQHF
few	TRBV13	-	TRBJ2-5	TGTGCCAGCAGCTTACTGACTCTGCGGGAGACCCAGTACTTC	CASSLLTLRETQYF